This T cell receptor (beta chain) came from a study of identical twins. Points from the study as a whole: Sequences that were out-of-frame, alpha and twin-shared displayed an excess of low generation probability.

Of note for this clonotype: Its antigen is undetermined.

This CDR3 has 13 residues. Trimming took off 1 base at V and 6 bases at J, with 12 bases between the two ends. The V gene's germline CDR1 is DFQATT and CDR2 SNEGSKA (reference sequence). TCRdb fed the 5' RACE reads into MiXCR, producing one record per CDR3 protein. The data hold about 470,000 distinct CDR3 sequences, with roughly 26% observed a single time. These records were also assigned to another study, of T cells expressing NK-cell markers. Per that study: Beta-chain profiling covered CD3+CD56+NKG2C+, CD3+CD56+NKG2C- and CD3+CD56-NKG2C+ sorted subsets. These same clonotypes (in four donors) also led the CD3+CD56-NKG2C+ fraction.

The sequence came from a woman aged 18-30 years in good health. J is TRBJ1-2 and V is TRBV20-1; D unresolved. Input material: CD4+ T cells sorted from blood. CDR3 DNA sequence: TGCAGTGCTAGAGTTGGCGGGTGGAATGGCTACACCTTC. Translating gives CSARVGGWNGYTF.